This TCR beta chain was captured by sequencing in a study of blood T cell repertoires in COVID-19. Across the study: Samples of COVID-19 (acute and convalescent) were obtained from the United States, Italy and Spain. In each case, the material was cDNA or gDNA derived from T cells, B-cell-depleted T cells, or PBMCs.

V trimming: 3 bases; J trimming: 3 bases; junction bases outside the gene matches: 9. CDR1 is SGHNT, CDR2 YYREEE, per germline (reference sequence). CDR3 size: 16 residues. Under the authors' procedure: Quantification of nucleated cells was approximated via reference gene primer amplification. Assay: immunoSEQ multiplex PCR; the TCRdb copy retains only in-frame clones and omits some. V and J calls plus clone size are reproduced from that table; the DNA served to infer D and trimming. This sample has more than 150,000 clones; roughly 86% occur once, and the top ten carry around 7%. Only one count was recorded for this clone.

Sequencing used peripheral blood. The TCR comes from a man aged 45-65 years with active or convalescent COVID-19. The chain is built from TRBV5-4 and TRBJ2-7; 10 positions match TRBD2. CDR3 sequence: CASSSPLAGANYEQYF. CDR3 DNA sequence: TGTGCCAGCAGCTCTCCCCTAGCGGGGGCTAACTACGAGCAGTACTTC. The full variable domain, in which reference TRBV5-4 and TRBJ2-7 provide the parts outside the CDR3, is ETGVTQSPTHLIKTRGQQVTLRCSSQSGHNTVSWYQQALGQGPQFIFQYYREEENGRGNFPPRFSGLQFPNYSSELNVNALELDDSALYLCASSSPLAGANYEQYFGPGTRLTVT.